One T cell receptor beta chain is described in this entry. This sample is drawn from a study of blood T cell repertoires in COVID-19. Germline CDR1 and CDR2: MNHNS and SASEGT. The V and J ends lost 3 bases and 4 bases, in that order; junction bases with no gene match: 5. This CDR3 contains 15 residues. Two negative PCRs, clearance, or symptom resolution were required of recovered Cohort 3 donors. Data came from immunoSEQ multiplex PCR; TCRdb stores just in-frame clones and leaves some out. The sample carries about 130,000 clones, around 86% recorded once. Sequencing used PBMCs or T cells enriched from blood (not recorded which). J is TRBJ2-2 and V is TRBV6-1; 7 nucleotides line up with TRBD1. The sequence came from a young man who had recovered from COVID-19. The CDR3 spells CASSDGQAITGELFF. The CDR3, as DNA: TGTGCCAGCAGTGATGGACAGGCGATCACCGGGGAGCTGTTTTTT.